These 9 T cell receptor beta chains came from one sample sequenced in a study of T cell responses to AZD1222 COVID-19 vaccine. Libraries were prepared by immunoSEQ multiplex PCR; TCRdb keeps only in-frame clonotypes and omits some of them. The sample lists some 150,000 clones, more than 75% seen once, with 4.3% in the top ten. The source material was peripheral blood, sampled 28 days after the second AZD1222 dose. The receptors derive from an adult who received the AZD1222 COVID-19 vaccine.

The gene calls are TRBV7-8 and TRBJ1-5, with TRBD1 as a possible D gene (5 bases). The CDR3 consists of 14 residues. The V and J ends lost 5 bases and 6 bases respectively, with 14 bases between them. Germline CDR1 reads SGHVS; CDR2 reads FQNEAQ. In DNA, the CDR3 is TGTGCCAGCAGCCCCGCAGGGCAGGGTCAGCCCCAGCATTTT. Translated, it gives CASSPAGQGQPQHF.

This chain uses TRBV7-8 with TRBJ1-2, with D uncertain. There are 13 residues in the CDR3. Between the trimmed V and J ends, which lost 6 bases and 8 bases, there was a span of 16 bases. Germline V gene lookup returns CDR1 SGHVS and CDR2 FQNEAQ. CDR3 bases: TGTGCCAGCAGTAATAACGAGTTGCTGGGCTACACCTTC. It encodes CASSNNELLGYTF. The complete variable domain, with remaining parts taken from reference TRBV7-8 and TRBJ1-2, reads GAGVSQSPRYKVAKRGQDVALRCDPISGHVSLFWYQQALGQGPEFLTYFQNEAQLDKSGLPSDRFFAERPEGSVSTLKIQRTQQEDSAVYLCASSNNELLGYTFGSGTRLTVV.

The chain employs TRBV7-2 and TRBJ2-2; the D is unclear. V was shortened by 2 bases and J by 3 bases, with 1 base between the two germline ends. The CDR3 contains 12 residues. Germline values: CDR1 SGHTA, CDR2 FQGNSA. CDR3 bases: TGTGCCAGCAGCTTATACACCGGGGAGCTGTTTTTT. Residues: CASSLYTGELFF.

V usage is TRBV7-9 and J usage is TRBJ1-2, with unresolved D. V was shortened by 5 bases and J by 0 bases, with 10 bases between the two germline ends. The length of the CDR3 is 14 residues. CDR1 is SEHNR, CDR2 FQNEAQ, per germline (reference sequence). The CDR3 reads CASSVESANYGYTF. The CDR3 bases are TGTGCCAGCAGCGTAGAAAGTGCTAACTATGGCTACACCTTC.

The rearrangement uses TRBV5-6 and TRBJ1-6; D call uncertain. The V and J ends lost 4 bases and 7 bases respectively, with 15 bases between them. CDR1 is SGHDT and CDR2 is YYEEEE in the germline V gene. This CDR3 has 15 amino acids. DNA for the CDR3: TGTGCCAGCAGCAAGACGAACCCGGGAAATTCACCCCTCCACTTT. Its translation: CASSKTNPGNSPLHF.

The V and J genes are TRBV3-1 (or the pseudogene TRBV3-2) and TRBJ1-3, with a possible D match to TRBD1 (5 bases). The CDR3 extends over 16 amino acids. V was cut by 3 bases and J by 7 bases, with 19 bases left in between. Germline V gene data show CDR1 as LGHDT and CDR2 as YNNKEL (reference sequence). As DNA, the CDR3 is TGTGCCAGCAGCCAGGCCTCAGGGACGACCCGGAACACCATATATTTT. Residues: CASSQASGTTRNTIYF.

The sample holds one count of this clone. CDR3 amino acids: CASRRTANTEAFF. CDR3 coding DNA: TGTGCCAGCAGACGGACAGCGAACACTGAAGCTTTCTTT. The chain joins TRBV6-5 to TRBJ1-1; D might be TRBD1 (6 bases). The V end lost 6 bases, the J end lost 1 base, and 9 bases lay between the germline ends. CDR3 length equals 13 residues. Looked up from germline, CDR1 is MNHEY and CDR2 is SVGAGI.

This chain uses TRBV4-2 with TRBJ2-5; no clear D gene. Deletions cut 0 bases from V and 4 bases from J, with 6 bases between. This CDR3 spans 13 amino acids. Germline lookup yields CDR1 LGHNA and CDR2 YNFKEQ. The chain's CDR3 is CASSQDWGETQYF. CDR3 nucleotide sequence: TGTGCCAGCAGCCAAGATTGGGGAGAGACCCAGTACTTC.

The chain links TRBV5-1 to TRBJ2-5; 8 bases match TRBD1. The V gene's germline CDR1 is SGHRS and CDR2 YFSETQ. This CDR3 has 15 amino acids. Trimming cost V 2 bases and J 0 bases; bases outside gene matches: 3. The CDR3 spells CASSFDRGYQETQYF. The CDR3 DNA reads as TGCGCCAGCAGCTTCGACAGGGGCTACCAAGAGACCCAGTACTTC.